Below are 21 T cell receptor beta chains sequenced from a single sample in a study of T cell responses to AZD1222 COVID-19 vaccine. The table came from immunoSEQ multiplex PCR; TCRdb's copy has only in-frame clones and leaves some out. The sample contains approximately 77,000 clones, about 92% of which appear only once. Sequenced material: peripheral blood, taken 28 days after the second AZD1222 dose. The receptors derive from an adult who received the AZD1222 COVID-19 vaccine.

This clone was observed a single time. The rearrangement uses TRBV5-4 and TRBJ2-2; a possible D gene is TRBD2 (6 bases). CDR3 length equals 15 residues. With 4 bases removed from V and 6 bases from J, the gap between germline ends came to 16 bases. From germline, CDR1 is SGHNT and CDR2 YYREEE (reference sequence). The CDR3 loop reads CASSPGTFLPGELFF. The CDR3 bases are TGTGCCAGCAGCCCGGGGACTTTCCTTCCCGGGGAGCTGTTTTTT.

The rearrangement links TRBV5-1 to TRBJ1-6; 7 bases are shared with TRBD1. Germline lookup yields CDR1 SGHRS and CDR2 YFSETQ. J lost 4 bases, V lost 2 bases, and 15 bases had no gene match. This CDR3 is built from 19 residues. CDR3 in amino acids: CASSFPGTEVITYNSPLHF. CDR3 DNA: TGCGCCAGCAGCTTCCCCGGGACAGAAGTGATTACTTATAATTCACCCCTCCACTTT.

The chain carries TRBV19 and TRBJ1-2, with D unresolved. The CDR3 runs 11 residues. The germline V gene encodes CDR1 LNHDA and CDR2 SQIVND (reference sequence). V was cut by 6 bases and J by 3 bases, with 5 bases left in between. CDR3 protein: CASRKHYGYTF. Here the CDR3 DNA reads TGTGCCAGTAGAAAACACTATGGCTACACCTTC.

The chain has TRBV21-1 and TRBJ2-7. TRBV21-1 counts as a pseudogene. The CDR3 extends over 14 amino acids. The CDR3 nucleotides are TGTGCCAGCAGCAAGGGGGACGCCTCCTACGAGCAGTACTTC. This gives the protein CASSKGDASYEQYF.

The chain joins TRBV30 to TRBJ2-7, with 12 positions matching TRBD1. The CDR3 sequence is 14 residues long. The germline CDR1 and CDR2 sequences are GTSNPN and SVGIG (reference sequence). With V trimmed by 1 base and J by 9 bases, 7 bases remained unmatched. In nucleotides, the CDR3 is TGTGCCTGGAGTGCTAGGGGACAGGGGGCAAGGCAGTACTTC. This gives the protein CAWSARGQGARQYF.

The chain recombines TRBV5-1 with TRBJ2-2, with D unclear. The V end lost 1 base, the J end lost 8 bases, and 9 bases lay between the germline ends. Germline assignment: CDR1 SGHRS and CDR2 YFSETQ. This CDR3 is built from 13 residues. The CDR3 loop is CASSLYHPGELFF. DNA for the CDR3: TGCGCCAGCAGCTTGTATCACCCTGGGGAGCTGTTTTTT.

This chain uses TRBV2 with TRBJ2-2; TRBD2 matches 12 bases. Germline loops: CDR1 SNHLY, CDR2 FYNNEI. V lost 6 bases to trimming and J lost 9 bases; unmatched junction nucleotides: 8. The CDR3 is 15 amino acids. The CDR3 loop is CASRRTLAGGWELFF. CDR3 DNA: TGTGCCAGCAGAAGAACCCTAGCGGGAGGGTGGGAGCTGTTTTTT.

The gene calls are TRBV7-2 and TRBJ1-2, with a tentative D call TRBD1 (5 bases). This CDR3 has 14 amino acids. V lost 0 bases and J lost 4, with 9 bases in between. Germline-derived CDR1 and CDR2 are SGHTA and FQGNSA. CDR3 DNA: TGTGCCAGCAGCTTAGCCAGGGTGGGCTATGGCTACACCTTC. Its translation is CASSLARVGYGYTF.

The rearrangement joins TRBV7-9 to TRBJ1-5, with 7 bases lining up with TRBD1. The CDR3 consists of 14 residues. The V and J ends lost 5 bases and 5 bases, in that order; junction bases with no gene match: 6. Germline values: CDR1 SEHNR, CDR2 FQNEAQ (reference sequence). The CDR3 DNA reads TGTGCCAGCAGCCCAGGACAGGACGATCAGCCCCAGCATTTT. Translation: CASSPGQDDQPQHF.

The chain is built from TRBV4-1 and TRBJ1-5; 7 nucleotides line up with TRBD1. The CDR3 covers 16 residues. The germline V gene encodes CDR1 MGHRA and CDR2 YSYEKL. The V and J ends lost 4 bases and 0 bases, in that order; junction bases with no gene match: 6. The CDR3 protein is CASSLRQGNSNQPQHF. The CDR3 DNA reads as TGCGCCAGCAGCCTGCGACAGGGAAATAGCAATCAGCCCCAGCATTTT.

A single count supports this clone. The gene calls are TRBV5-1 and TRBJ1-1, with D perhaps matching TRBD1 (6 bases). The germline V and J ends were trimmed by 4 bases and 5 bases, with 18 bases remaining between them. The germline CDR1 and CDR2 sequences are SGHRS and YFSETQ. The CDR3 covers 15 residues. The CDR3 sequence is CASSAEQGSGTEAFF. The DNA of the CDR3 is TGCGCCAGCAGCGCTGAACAGGGTTCGGGAACTGAAGCTTTCTTT.

This CDR3 is CASSPHPSQETQYF. The CDR3, as DNA: TGTGCCAGCAGCCCCCACCCTAGCCAAGAGACCCAGTACTTC. The chain uses TRBV7-6 and TRBJ2-5; no clear D gene. V was cut by 5 bases and J by 1 base, with 11 bases left in between. Germline V gene sequence: CDR1 SGHVS, CDR2 FNYEAQ. This CDR3 region has 14 residues.

The genes are TRBV4-3 and TRBJ2-1; TRBD2 is a possible D gene (6 bases). The CDR3 covers 17 residues. Trimming took 0 bases from V and 4 from J, leaving 16 bases between them. Germline CDR1 and CDR2: LGHNA and YSLEER. The CDR3 region has the DNA TGCGCCAGCAGCCAAGAATCGACGGGAGACGGGTACAATGAGCAGTTCTTC. Protein: CASSQESTGDGYNEQFF.

The gene calls are TRBV29-1 and TRBJ1-2; D is perhaps TRBD1 (6 bases). With 3 bases removed from V and 8 bases from J, the gap between germline ends came to 22 bases. Germline assignment: CDR1 SQVTM and CDR2 ANQGSEA. The length of the CDR3 is 15 residues. CDR3 nucleotides: TGCAGCGTTGAGCTGGCAGAGCAGGGGAGAAAGGGCTACACCTTC. Its protein is CSVELAEQGRKGYTF.

The CDR3 is CASSLPLGTSVNEQFF. The DNA of the CDR3 is TGCGCCAGCAGCCTACCTTTGGGGACTAGCGTCAATGAGCAGTTCTTC. This sequence joins TRBV5-1 and TRBJ2-1, with TRBD2 matching 10 bases. Looked up from germline, CDR1 is SGHRS and CDR2 is YFSETQ. The CDR3 spans 16 residues. Trimming cost V 4 bases and J 6 bases; bases outside gene matches: 10.

CDR3 nucleotides: TGCGCCAGCAGCCAAGGCCTTCATAGGGCTTTTACCTACGAGCAGTACTTC. Encoded protein: CASSQGLHRAFTYEQYF. The chain recombines TRBV4-3 with TRBJ2-7, with D unclear. V lost 1 base and J 2 bases, leaving 18 bases between the germline ends. The CDR3 totals 17 residues. In germline, CDR1 is LGHNA, CDR2 YSLEER.

This sequence joins TRBV4-3 and TRBJ1-2; D is unclear. Germline CDR1 LGHNA, CDR2 YSLEER. This CDR3 region has 15 residues. With 0 bases removed from V and 5 bases from J, the gap between germline ends came to 13 bases. The CDR3: CASSQDHAGLYGYTF. CDR3 in DNA: TGCGCCAGCAGCCAAGATCACGCGGGGTTGTATGGCTACACCTTC.

This chain joins TRBV19 and TRBJ2-1, with a possible D match to TRBD1 (5 bases). The CDR3 is made up of 14 amino acids. The V end lost 9 bases, the J end lost 3 bases, and 15 bases lay between the germline ends. In germline, CDR1 is LNHDA, CDR2 SQIVND (reference sequence). The CDR3 here is CASQRQGGYNEQFF. CDR3 in DNA: TGTGCCAGCCAACGGCAGGGTGGCTACAATGAGCAGTTCTTC.

Turning to this clone: The same CDR3 arises from other DNA sequences in this sample as well. V is TRBV7-8 and J is TRBJ2-7; 13 bases line up with TRBD2. CDR1 SGHVS and CDR2 FQNEAQ come from the germline V gene. J lost 3 bases, V lost 2 bases, and 1 base had no gene match. The CDR3 spans 15 residues. The DNA for the CDR3 is TGTGCCAGCAGCTTACGACTAGCGGGAGGCTACGAGCAGTACTTC. Amino acid sequence: CASSLRLAGGYEQYF.

The gene calls are TRBV11-2 and TRBJ2-7; possible D gene TRBD2, 5 bases. The V and J ends lost 4 bases and 0 bases respectively, with 16 bases between them. Germline V lookup: CDR1 SGHAT, CDR2 FQNNGV. The CDR3 loop spans 16 amino acids. DNA for the CDR3: TGTGCCAGCAGCTCCGGACTGATTGCGGCCTCCTACGAGCAGTACTTC. Translation gives CASSSGLIAASYEQYF.

V usage is TRBV5-1 and J usage is TRBJ1-1; weak D call: TRBD1 (6 bases). Per the germline V gene, CDR1 is SGHRS and CDR2 is YFSETQ. CDR3 length: 16 residues. V lost 1 base, J lost 4 bases, and 17 bases lay in between. The CDR3 coding sequence is TGCGCCAGCAGCTTGAACCAGGGAGGGGGTGGCACTGAAGCTTTCTTT. It is translated as CASSLNQGGGGTEAFF. The full variable domain, rest sourced from reference TRBV5-1 and TRBJ1-1, is KAGVTQTPRYLIKTRGQQVTLSCSPISGHRSVSWYQQTPGQGLQFLFEYFSETQRNKGNFPGRFSGRQFSNSRSEMNVSTLELGDSALYLCASSLNQGGGGTEAFFGQGTRLTVV.